The clone carrying this T cell receptor beta chain was observed many times. These data come from a study of identical twins. The CDR3 totals 12 residues. Germline CDR1 and CDR2: SGHRS and YFSETQ. V was trimmed by 5 bases and J by 5 bases, leaving 8 bases between them. Using its own MiXCR run on the 5' RACE reads, TCRdb lists one record per CDR3 protein. The sample lists around 570,000 distinct CDR3 sequences; more than 9% were seen once. This sample was also put to use in a study of yellow fever vaccine responses in identical twins.

This clonotype originated in a young woman in good health. The V and J genes are TRBV5-1 and TRBJ2-1; no reliable D call. Material: PBMCs. In nucleotides, the CDR3 is TGCGCCAGCAGGACACGCGACAATGAGCAGTTCTTC. Translating it yields CASRTRDNEQFF.